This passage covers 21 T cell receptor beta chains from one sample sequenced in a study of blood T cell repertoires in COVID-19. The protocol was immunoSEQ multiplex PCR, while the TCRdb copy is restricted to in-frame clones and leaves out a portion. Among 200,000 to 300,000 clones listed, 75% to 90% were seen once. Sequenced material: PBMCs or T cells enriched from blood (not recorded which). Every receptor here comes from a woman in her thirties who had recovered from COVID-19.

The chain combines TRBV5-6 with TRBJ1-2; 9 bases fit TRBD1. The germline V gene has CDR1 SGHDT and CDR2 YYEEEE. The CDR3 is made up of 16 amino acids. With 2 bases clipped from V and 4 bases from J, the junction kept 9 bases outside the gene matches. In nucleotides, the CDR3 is TGTGCCAGCAGCTTAACTCGGACAGGGGAATTCTATGGCTACACCTTC. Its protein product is CASSLTRTGEFYGYTF.

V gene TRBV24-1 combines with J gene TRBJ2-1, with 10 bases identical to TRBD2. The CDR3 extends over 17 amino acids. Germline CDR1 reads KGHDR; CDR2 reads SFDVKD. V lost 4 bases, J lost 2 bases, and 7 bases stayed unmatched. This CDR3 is CATSDSSGRRPYNEQFF. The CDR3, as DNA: TGTGCCACCAGTGACAGTAGCGGGAGGCGGCCCTACAATGAGCAGTTCTTC.

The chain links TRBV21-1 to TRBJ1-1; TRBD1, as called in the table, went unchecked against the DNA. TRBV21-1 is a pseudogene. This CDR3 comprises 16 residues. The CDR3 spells CASSNPPLTGRTEAFF. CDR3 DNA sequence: TGTGCCAGCAGCAACCCGCCCTTGACAGGGAGGACTGAAGCTTTCTTT.

In DNA form, the CDR3 reads TGCAGCGATGGGGACAGAATGAACACTGAAGCTTTCTTT. The encoded protein is CSDGDRMNTEAFF. The chain couples TRBV29-1 to TRBJ1-1, with 7 bases identical to TRBD1. The V and J ends lost 7 bases and 0 bases, in that order; junction bases with no gene match: 5. The CDR3 extends over 13 amino acids. Germline V gene data show CDR1 as SQVTM and CDR2 as ANQGSEA.

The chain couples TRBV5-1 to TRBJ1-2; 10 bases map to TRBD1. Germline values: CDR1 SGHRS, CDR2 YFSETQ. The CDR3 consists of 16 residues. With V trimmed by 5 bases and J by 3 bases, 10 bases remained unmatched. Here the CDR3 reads CASSPRQGAIDYGYTF. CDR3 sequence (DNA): TGCGCCAGCAGTCCAAGACAGGGGGCGATCGACTATGGCTACACCTTC.

CDR3 bases: TGTGCCAGCAGAACCACTGGACAGGCCGACTATGGCTACACCTTC. As protein: CASRTTGQADYGYTF. The chain couples TRBV28 to TRBJ1-2; 7 bases match TRBD1. Germline V gene sequence: CDR1 MDHEN, CDR2 SYDVKM. The junction had 10 bases not matched to a gene; V was cut back by 6 bases and J by 3 bases. This CDR3 is 15 amino acids long.

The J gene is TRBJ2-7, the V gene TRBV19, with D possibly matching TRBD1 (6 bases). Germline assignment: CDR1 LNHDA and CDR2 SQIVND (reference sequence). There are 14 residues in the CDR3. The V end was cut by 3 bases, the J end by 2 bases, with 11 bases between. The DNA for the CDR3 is TGTGCCAGTAGTATTTCCAGGGGCCCCTACGAGCAGTACTTC. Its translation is CASSISRGPYEQYF.

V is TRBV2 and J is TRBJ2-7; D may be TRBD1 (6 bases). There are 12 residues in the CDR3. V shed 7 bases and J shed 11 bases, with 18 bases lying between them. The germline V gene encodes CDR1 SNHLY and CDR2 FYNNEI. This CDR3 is CASTHGTNKKYF. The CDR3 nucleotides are TGTGCCAGCACCCATGGGACAAATAAGAAGTACTTC.

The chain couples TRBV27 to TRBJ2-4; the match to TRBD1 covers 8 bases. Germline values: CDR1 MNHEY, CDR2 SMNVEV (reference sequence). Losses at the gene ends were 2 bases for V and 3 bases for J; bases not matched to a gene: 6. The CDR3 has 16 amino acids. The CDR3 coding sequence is TGTGCCAGCAGTTTAACCGACAGGGGCGGCAAAAACATTCAGTACTTC. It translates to CASSLTDRGGKNIQYF.

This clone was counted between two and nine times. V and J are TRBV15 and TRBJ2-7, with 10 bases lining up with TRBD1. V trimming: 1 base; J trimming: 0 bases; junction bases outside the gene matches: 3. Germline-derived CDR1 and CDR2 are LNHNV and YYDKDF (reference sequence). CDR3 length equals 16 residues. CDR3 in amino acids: CATSRAWTGGSYEQYF. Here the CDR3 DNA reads TGTGCCACCAGCAGAGCATGGACAGGGGGCTCCTACGAGCAGTACTTC.

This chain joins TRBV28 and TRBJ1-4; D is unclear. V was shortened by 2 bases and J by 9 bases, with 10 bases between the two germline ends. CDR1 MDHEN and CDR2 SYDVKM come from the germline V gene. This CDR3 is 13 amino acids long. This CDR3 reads CASSLTREQKLFF. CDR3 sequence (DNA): TGTGCCAGCAGTTTAACCCGGGAACAAAAACTGTTTTTT.

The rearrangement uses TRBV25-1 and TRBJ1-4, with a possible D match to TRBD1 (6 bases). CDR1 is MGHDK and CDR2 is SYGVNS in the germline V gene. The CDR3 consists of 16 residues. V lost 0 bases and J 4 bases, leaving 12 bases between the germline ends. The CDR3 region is CASSEYRVRGNEKLFF. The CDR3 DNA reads TGTGCCAGCAGTGAATACAGGGTCAGGGGTAATGAAAAACTGTTTTTT. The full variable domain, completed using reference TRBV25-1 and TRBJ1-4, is EADIYQTPRYLVIGTGKKITLECSQTMGHDKMYWYQQDPGMELHLIHYSYGVNSTEKGDLSSESTVSRIRTEHFPLTLESARPSHTSQYLCASSEYRVRGNEKLFFGSGTQLSVL.

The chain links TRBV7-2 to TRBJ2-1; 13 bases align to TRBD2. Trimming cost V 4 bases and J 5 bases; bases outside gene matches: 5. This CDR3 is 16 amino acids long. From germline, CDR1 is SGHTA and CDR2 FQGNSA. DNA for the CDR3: TGTGCCAGCAGCTCCACCGGGACTAGCGGGAACAATGAGCAGTTCTTC. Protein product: CASSSTGTSGNNEQFF. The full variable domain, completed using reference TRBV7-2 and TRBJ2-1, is GAGVSQSPSNKVTEKGKDVELRCDPISGHTALYWYRQSLGQGLEFLIYFQGNSAPDKSGLPSDRFSAERTGGSVSTLTIQRTQQEDSAVYLCASSSTGTSGNNEQFFGPGTRLTVL.

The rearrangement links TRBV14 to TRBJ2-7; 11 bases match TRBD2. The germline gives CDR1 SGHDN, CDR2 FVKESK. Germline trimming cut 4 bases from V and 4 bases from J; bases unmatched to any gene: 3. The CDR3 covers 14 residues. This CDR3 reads CASSLGTSGYEQYF. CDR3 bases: TGTGCCAGCAGCCTTGGGACTAGCGGATACGAGCAGTACTTC.

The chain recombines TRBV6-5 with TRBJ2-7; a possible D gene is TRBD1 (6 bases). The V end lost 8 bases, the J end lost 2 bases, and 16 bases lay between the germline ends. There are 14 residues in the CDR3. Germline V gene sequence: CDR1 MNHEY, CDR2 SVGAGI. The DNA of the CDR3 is TGTGCCAGCGGCCCCGCGGCAGGGGCCTACGAGCAGTACTTC. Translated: CASGPAAGAYEQYF.

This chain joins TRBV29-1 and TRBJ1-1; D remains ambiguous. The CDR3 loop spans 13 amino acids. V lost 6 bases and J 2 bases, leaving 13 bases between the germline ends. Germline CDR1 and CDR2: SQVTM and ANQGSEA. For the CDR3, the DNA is TGCAGCGTGACGGGTCTTTCAAACACTGAAGCTTTCTTT. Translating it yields CSVTGLSNTEAFF.

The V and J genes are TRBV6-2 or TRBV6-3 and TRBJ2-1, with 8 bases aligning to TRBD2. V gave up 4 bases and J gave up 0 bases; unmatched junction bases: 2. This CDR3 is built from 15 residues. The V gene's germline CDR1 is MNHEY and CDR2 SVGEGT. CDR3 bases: TGTGCCAGCAGTTCGGGGGGGGGCTCCTACAATGAGCAGTTCTTC. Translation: CASSSGGGSYNEQFF.

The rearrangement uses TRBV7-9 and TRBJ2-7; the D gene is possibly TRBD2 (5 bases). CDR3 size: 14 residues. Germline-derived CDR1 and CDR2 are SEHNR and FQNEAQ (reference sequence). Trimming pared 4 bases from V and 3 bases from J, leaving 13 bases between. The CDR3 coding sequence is TGTGCCAGCAGCTCCGAGCGGTCTCACTACGAGCAGTACTTC. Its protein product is CASSSERSHYEQYF.

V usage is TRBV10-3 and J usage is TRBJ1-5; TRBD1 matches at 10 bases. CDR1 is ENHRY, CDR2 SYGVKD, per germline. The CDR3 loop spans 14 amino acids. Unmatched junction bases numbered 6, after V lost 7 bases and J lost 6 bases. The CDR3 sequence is CAIKGTGDFQPQHF. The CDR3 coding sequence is TGTGCCATCAAAGGGACAGGGGATTTTCAGCCCCAGCATTTT.

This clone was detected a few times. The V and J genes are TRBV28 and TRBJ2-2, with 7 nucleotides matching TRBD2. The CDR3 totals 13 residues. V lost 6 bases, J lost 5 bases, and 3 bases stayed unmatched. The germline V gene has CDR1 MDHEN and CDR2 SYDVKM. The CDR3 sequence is CASRAGVTGELFF. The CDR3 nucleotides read TGTGCCAGCAGGGCGGGAGTTACCGGGGAGCTGTTTTTT.

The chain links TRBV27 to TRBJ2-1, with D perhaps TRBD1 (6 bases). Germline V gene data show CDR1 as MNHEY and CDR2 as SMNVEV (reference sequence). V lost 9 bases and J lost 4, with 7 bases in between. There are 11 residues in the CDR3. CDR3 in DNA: TGTGCCAGTACAGGGTACAATGAGCAGTTCTTC. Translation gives CASTGYNEQFF.